Below are 29 T cell receptor beta chains sequenced from a single sample in a study of long-term antiretroviral therapy in people with HIV. Researchers report immunoSEQ v3.0 was run at survey level. The protocol was immunoSEQ multiplex PCR, while the TCRdb copy is restricted to in-frame clones and leaves out a portion. The data hold 20,000 to 30,000 clones, with 85% observed a single time. Specimen: unsorted PBMCs, collected 2.3 years after starting antiretroviral therapy. The receptors here all came from a man between 40 and 49 years old with HIV.

The rearrangement joins TRBV6-5 to TRBJ2-3, with D maybe TRBD2 (6 bases). Germline CDR1 reads MNHEY; CDR2 reads SVGAGI. The CDR3 extends over 15 amino acids. Deletions cut 5 bases from V and 1 base from J, with 13 bases between. The CDR3 loop reads CASSLRDSRTDTQYF. The CDR3 DNA follows: TGTGCCAGCAGTCTCAGGGACTCCCGCACAGATACGCAGTATTTT.

V is TRBV5-6 and J is TRBJ1-3, with D maybe TRBD1 (5 bases). Germline V gene lookup returns CDR1 SGHDT and CDR2 YYEEEE. The CDR3 sequence is 16 residues long. V lost 2 bases and J lost 0, with 12 bases in between. CDR3 bases: TGTGCCAGCAGCTTTGGCTCTGGGGCCTCTGGAAACACCATATATTTT. It specifies CASSFGSGASGNTIYF.

The chain carries TRBV29-1 and TRBJ2-1, with D uncertain. Germline V gene lookup returns CDR1 SQVTM and CDR2 ANQGSEA. The CDR3 covers 12 residues. Deletions cut 0 bases from V and 15 bases from J, with 15 bases between. CDR3 residues: CSVEDRSPSPFF. CDR3 DNA: TGCAGCGTTGAAGACCGCTCTCCGTCGCCGTTCTTC.

The V and J genes are TRBV7-9 and TRBJ2-7, with D possibly being TRBD1 or TRBD2 (5 bases each). The CDR3 has 15 residues. The germline gives CDR1 SEHNR, CDR2 FQNEAQ (reference sequence). V was cut by 5 bases and J by 6 bases, with 20 bases left in between. CDR3 DNA sequence: TGTGCCAGCAGCACTCCCCTGACCGGGGCGGGCGAGCAGTACTTC. As protein: CASSTPLTGAGEQYF.

V gene TRBV25-1 combines with J gene TRBJ2-1; D gene uncertain. This CDR3 contains 15 residues. Per the germline V gene, CDR1 is MGHDK and CDR2 is SYGVNS. Trimming cost V 1 base and J 2 bases, with 9 bases left between them. This chain's CDR3 is CASSELGSPYNEQFF. The CDR3 DNA reads TGTGCCAGCAGTGAATTGGGCTCCCCCTACAATGAGCAGTTCTTC.

The J gene is TRBJ1-1, the V gene TRBV4-1; D is undetermined. Germline V gene lookup returns CDR1 MGHRA and CDR2 YSYEKL. V lost 1 base and J 0 bases, leaving 12 bases between the germline ends. The CDR3 is 16 residues long. This CDR3 reads CASSQGQDAMNTEAFF. In nucleotides, the CDR3 is TGCGCCAGCAGCCAAGGTCAGGACGCCATGAACACTGAAGCTTTCTTT.

The V and J genes are TRBV6-1 and TRBJ1-3, with unresolved D. The CDR3 extends over 13 amino acids. The germline V and J ends were trimmed by 4 bases and 0 bases, with 4 bases remaining between them. From germline, CDR1 is MNHNS and CDR2 SASEGT. The DNA for the CDR3 is TGTGCCAGCAGTGGGAGCTCTGGAAACACCATATATTTT. Translation: CASSGSSGNTIYF.

The J gene is TRBJ2-1, the V gene TRBV9; D is undetermined. The V gene's germline CDR1 is SGDLS and CDR2 YYNGEE. V was cut by 1 base and J by 0 bases, with 14 bases left in between. This CDR3 comprises 17 residues. CDR3 loop: CASSVMFRASSYNEQFF. In DNA form, the CDR3 reads TGTGCCAGCAGCGTAATGTTTCGGGCAAGCTCCTACAATGAGCAGTTCTTC.

The genes are TRBV27 and TRBJ2-3; D is uncertain. Deletions cut 7 bases from V and 0 bases from J, with 26 bases between. This CDR3 is built from 19 residues. Germline values: CDR1 MNHEY, CDR2 SMNVEV (reference sequence). CDR3 sequence reads: CASNPLWSMGMKSTDTQYF. The CDR3 bases are TGTGCCAGCAACCCACTCTGGTCAATGGGGATGAAAAGCACAGATACGCAGTATTTT.

The genes are TRBV10-2 and TRBJ2-1; D gene ambiguous. V was trimmed by 6 bases and J by 6 bases, leaving 15 bases between them. Germline V gives CDR1 WSHSY, CDR2 SAAADI. The CDR3 totals 14 residues. The CDR3 nucleotides are TGCGCCAGCAGCCACTCGAGTCTGAGCAATGAGCAGTTCTTC. Its protein is CASSHSSLSNEQFF.

The rearrangement joins TRBV6-5 to TRBJ2-1; D is tentatively TRBD1 or TRBD2 (5 bases each). Germline-derived CDR1 and CDR2 are MNHEY and SVGAGI. V dropped 8 bases and J dropped 7 bases, with 18 bases sitting between them. The CDR3 has 14 amino acids. The CDR3 loop is CASGERRQGNEQFF. CDR3 coding DNA: TGTGCCAGCGGGGAGCGGCGGCAGGGAAATGAGCAGTTCTTC.

The rearrangement uses TRBV19 and TRBJ2-2; D is unclear. V dropped 3 bases and J dropped 0 bases, with 8 bases sitting between them. Germline V CDR1 and CDR2: LNHDA, SQIVND (reference sequence). The CDR3 is 15 residues long. CDR3 amino acids: CASSISGTNTGELFF. DNA for the CDR3: TGTGCCAGTAGTATTTCCGGAACGAACACCGGGGAGCTGTTTTTT.

V and J are TRBV11-2 and TRBJ2-2, with D tentatively TRBD1 or TRBD2 (6 bases each). The ends were cut back, 6 bases at V and 4 bases at J, with 18 bases in the middle. The germline CDR1 and CDR2 sequences are SGHAT and FQNNGV. CDR3 size: 16 residues. CDR3: CASSPLTGAGTGELFF. The CDR3 DNA reads TGTGCCAGCAGTCCGCTTACGGGGGCGGGCACCGGGGAGCTGTTTTTT.

This chain connects TRBV10-3 to TRBJ1-5; a weak D match, TRBD1 (5 bases). Trimming left V 10 bases short and J 0 bases short, with 19 bases between. This CDR3 comprises 16 residues. The germline gives CDR1 ENHRY, CDR2 SYGVKD. The CDR3 loop is CATGIDRRTSNQPQHF. The CDR3 DNA follows: TGTGCCACAGGGATTGATCGGCGGACTAGCAATCAGCCCCAGCATTTT.

CDR3 in DNA: TGTGCCAGTAGCAGGACAGGGTCCGGGAATTCACCCCTCCACTTT. Its translation: CASSRTGSGNSPLHF. The chain carries TRBV19 and TRBJ1-6, with 8 nucleotides matching TRBD1. The length of the CDR3 is 15 residues. Germline CDR1 and CDR2: LNHDA and SQIVND (reference sequence). The junction had 8 bases not matched to a gene; V was cut back by 6 bases and J by 7 bases.

The CDR3 loop is CAWSVGTGTYEQYF. The CDR3 DNA follows: TGTGCCTGGAGTGTGGGGACAGGGACCTACGAGCAGTACTTC. The rearrangement joins TRBV30 to TRBJ2-7; 9 positions match TRBD1. Germline assignment: CDR1 GTSNPN and CDR2 SVGIG (reference sequence). V gave up 0 bases and J gave up 2 bases; unmatched junction bases: 2. This CDR3 comprises 14 residues.

As DNA, the CDR3 is TGTGCCAGCAGTATGGGGGGGAGCAATGAGCAGTTCTTC. Its translation: CASSMGGSNEQFF. The chain is built from TRBV27 and TRBJ2-1; 7 nucleotides agree with TRBD2. The junction had 4 bases not matched to a gene; V was cut back by 5 bases and J by 6 bases. Germline V lookup: CDR1 MNHEY, CDR2 SMNVEV (reference sequence). The CDR3 has 13 residues.

The V call is TRBV15, the J call TRBJ2-5, with D unresolved. Germline CDR1 and CDR2: LNHNV and YYDKDF (reference sequence). This CDR3 has 14 amino acids. Trimming stripped 0 bases from V and 5 bases from J, with 10 bases between. The DNA for the CDR3 is TGTGCCACCAGCAGAGATCATTCTGGGGAGACCCAGTACTTC. Translated, it gives CATSRDHSGETQYF.

This clone has more than one count but fewer than ten. V is TRBV7-9 and J is TRBJ2-2; the D gene could be TRBD1 or TRBD2 (6 bases each). Trimming left V 2 bases short and J 4 bases short, with 14 bases between. The CDR3 covers 16 residues. CDR1 is SEHNR and CDR2 is FQNEAQ in the germline V gene (reference sequence). CDR3 residues: CASSLRAEGGTGELFF. DNA of the CDR3: TGTGCCAGCAGCTTACGCGCAGAGGGGGGCACCGGGGAGCTGTTTTTT. The entire variable domain, with the rest obtained from reference TRBV7-9 and TRBJ2-2, is as follows: DTGVSQNPRHKITKRGQNVTFRCDPISEHNRLYWYRQTLGQGPEFLTYFQNEAQLEKSRLLSDRFSAERPKGSFSTLEIQRTEQGDSAMYLCASSLRAEGGTGELFFGEGSRLTVL.

The chain is built from TRBV15 and TRBJ1-1; tentatively, D is TRBD1 (6 bases). The CDR3 has 15 amino acids. CDR1 and CDR2 from the germline V gene are LNHNV and YYDKDF (reference sequence). V was cut by 5 bases and J by 0 bases, with 13 bases left in between. Written as DNA, the CDR3 is TGTGCCACCAGCGGGGGCGGGGGGATGAACACTGAAGCTTTCTTT. It specifies CATSGGGGMNTEAFF.

V usage is TRBV25-1 and J usage is TRBJ1-4; D is uncertain. Germline CDR1 and CDR2: MGHDK and SYGVNS. The CDR3 sequence is 15 residues long. V was pared by 2 bases and J by 7 bases, with 14 bases between. The CDR3 sequence: CASSEKGGIGEKLFF. The CDR3 bases are TGTGCCAGCAGTGAAAAGGGTGGAATTGGTGAAAAACTGTTTTTT. Drawing the rest from reference TRBV25-1 and TRBJ1-4, the complete variable domain is EADIYQTPRYLVIGTGKKITLECSQTMGHDKMYWYQQDPGMELHLIHYSYGVNSTEKGDLSSESTVSRIRTEHFPLTLESARPSHTSQYLCASSEKGGIGEKLFFGSGTQLSVL.

The chain links TRBV6-1 to TRBJ1-1, with D tentatively TRBD1 (5 bases). Trimming pared 8 bases from V and 0 bases from J, leaving 16 bases between. CDR3 size: 15 residues. Germline-derived CDR1 and CDR2 are MNHNS and SASEGT. CDR3 loop: CASCLAGLMNTEAFF. CDR3 sequence (DNA): TGTGCCAGCTGTCTGGCAGGGCTCATGAACACTGAAGCTTTCTTT.

The gene calls are TRBV5-8 and TRBJ1-5, with 8 bases matching TRBD1. The length of the CDR3 is 16 residues. Trimming at V came to 4 bases and at J to 3 bases, leaving 9 bases not matched to a gene. The germline V gene encodes CDR1 SGHTS and CDR2 YDEGEE. The DNA of the CDR3 is TGTGCCAGCAGCCTGAAACGGACAGGGTACAATCAGCCCCAGCATTTT. Translated: CASSLKRTGYNQPQHF.

The chain links TRBV5-6 to TRBJ2-5, with 7 bases identical to TRBD1. The V segment lost 3 bases and the J segment 5 bases; nucleotides outside the gene matches: 10. Germline assignment: CDR1 SGHDT and CDR2 YYEEEE. The CDR3 has 15 amino acids. In DNA, the CDR3 is TGTGCCAGCAGCTCGACTCACAGGGGCCAGGAGACCCAGTACTTC. It yields the protein CASSSTHRGQETQYF.

This chain connects TRBV9 to TRBJ1-1; D perhaps matches TRBD1 (6 bases). The CDR3 is 16 residues long. The germline V gene encodes CDR1 SGDLS and CDR2 YYNGEE. V lost 4 bases to trimming and J lost 4 bases, with 20 bases between them. The CDR3 DNA reads as TGTGCCAGCAGCCGGGGGGGGACATTGATGGGCACTGAAGCTTTCTTT. As protein: CASSRGGTLMGTEAFF.

V and J are TRBV14 and TRBJ1-2; D ambiguous. The CDR3 has 15 amino acids. Germline CDR1 reads SGHDN; CDR2 reads FVKESK. V was clipped by 1 base and J by 8 bases, with 17 bases between them. CDR3 coding DNA: TGTGCCAGCAGCCAAGTGCCCCTCGCAATACAGGGCTACACCTTC. Its translation is CASSQVPLAIQGYTF.

The chain couples TRBV30 to TRBJ2-7; no clear D. Trimming took 0 bases from V and 6 from J, leaving 6 bases between them. The CDR3 extends over 11 amino acids. Germline V CDR1 and CDR2: GTSNPN, SVGIG (reference sequence). CDR3 region: CAWSVWSEQYF. The CDR3 DNA is TGTGCCTGGAGTGTATGGTCCGAGCAGTACTTC.

The J gene is TRBJ1-3, the V gene TRBV11-3; 7 bases are a match to TRBD1. J gave up 2 bases and V 5 bases, and 3 bases lay outside the gene matches. The CDR3 loop spans 14 amino acids. The germline gives CDR1 SGHNT, CDR2 YENEEA. CDR3 loop: CASSRTGAGNTIYF. DNA of the CDR3: TGTGCCAGCAGCCGTACAGGGGCTGGAAACACCATATATTTT.

This rearrangement joins TRBV10-2 to TRBJ1-2, with no clear D. The ends were cut back, 5 bases at V and 0 bases at J, with 7 bases in the middle. The CDR3 totals 13 residues. Germline V gives CDR1 WSHSY, CDR2 SAAADI. CDR3 region: CASSSDPNYGYTF. The CDR3, as DNA: TGCGCCAGCAGTTCTGACCCTAACTATGGCTACACCTTC.